Below, 17 T cell receptor beta chains from the same sample are listed, as sequenced in a study of PD-1 blockade in mismatch repair-deficient tumors. Sequenced by immunoSEQ multiplex PCR; TCRdb stores in-frame clones only, minus some. This sample yields about 100,000 clones, of which 82% are seen a single time; roughly 6.2% belongs to the top ten. Sequencing was performed on peripheral blood, taken roughly eight months after starting pembrolizumab. These receptor sequences come from an adult with mismatch repair-deficient cancer.

V gene TRBV27 combines with J gene TRBJ1-1, with a tentative D call TRBD1 (6 bases). Deletions cut 2 bases from V and 4 bases from J, with 11 bases between. Per the germline V gene, CDR1 is MNHEY and CDR2 is SMNVEV (reference sequence). This CDR3 region has 14 residues. The CDR3 spells CASSLMRGATEAFF. The CDR3 bases are TGTGCCAGCAGTTTAATGCGGGGGGCCACTGAAGCTTTCTTT.

The genes are TRBV7-8 and TRBJ1-2, with D maybe TRBD1 (5 bases). This CDR3 has 13 residues. In germline, CDR1 is SGHVS, CDR2 FQNEAQ. The V end lost 3 bases, the J end lost 6 bases, and 11 bases lay between the germline ends. DNA of the CDR3: TGTGCCAGCAGCTTCGGCAGGGTAGATGGCTACACCTTC. Protein product: CASSFGRVDGYTF.

V usage is TRBV7-2 and J usage is TRBJ1-5, with unresolved D. The CDR3 contains 15 residues. CDR1 and CDR2 from the germline V gene are SGHTA and FQGNSA. V dropped 1 base and J dropped 1 base, with 8 bases sitting between them. Here the CDR3 DNA reads TGTGCCAGCAGCTTAGACTCGGGGAGCAATCAGCCCCAGCATTTT. Amino acid sequence: CASSLDSGSNQPQHF.

The rearrangement uses TRBV5-4 and TRBJ2-7; TRBD2 aligns across 10 bases. The CDR3 loop spans 16 amino acids. Germline trimming cut 4 bases from V and 1 base from J; bases unmatched to any gene: 8. Germline V gene sequence: CDR1 SGHNT, CDR2 YYREEE (reference sequence). The DNA for the CDR3 is TGTGCCAGCAGCCGGTATAGCGGGAGGACTTCCTACGAGCAGTACTTC. This gives the protein CASSRYSGRTSYEQYF.

The chain has TRBV7-6 and TRBJ2-7, with TRBD1 as a possible D gene (6 bases). Germline lookup yields CDR1 SGHVS and CDR2 FNYEAQ. This CDR3 spans 16 amino acids. Trimming took off 5 bases at V and 1 base at J, with 18 bases between the two ends. The DNA for the CDR3 is TGTGCCAGCAGCCCAGTAGGACAGAAGGGGTCCTACGAGCAGTACTTC. The encoded protein is CASSPVGQKGSYEQYF.

The rearrangement uses TRBV7-9 and TRBJ1-1, with D unclear. V lost 3 bases to trimming and J lost 8 bases, with 7 bases between them. The CDR3 consists of 11 residues. Germline CDR1 and CDR2: SEHNR and FQNEAQ (reference sequence). Here the CDR3 DNA reads TGTGCCAGCAGCTTCCTTGGGGAAGCTTTCTTT. This encodes CASSFLGEAFF.

This clone was seen just once. The chain is built from TRBV2 and TRBJ2-7; maybe TRBD2 (5 bases). Trimming removed 8 bases from V and 0 bases from J, with 14 bases in between. Germline V CDR1 and CDR2: SNHLY, FYNNEI. CDR3 length: 14 residues. The CDR3 is CASLPDSSSYEQYF. CDR3 nucleotide sequence: TGTGCCAGCCTCCCGGACTCCAGCTCCTACGAGCAGTACTTC.

This rearrangement joins TRBV7-9 to TRBJ2-2; D is unclear. This CDR3 has 15 residues. Per the germline V gene, CDR1 is SEHNR and CDR2 is FQNEAQ (reference sequence). The V end lost 6 bases, the J end lost 1 base, and 12 bases lay between the germline ends. Here the CDR3 DNA reads TGTGCCAGCAGTGTTGATCCTCGGAACACCGGGGAGCTGTTTTTT. It codes for CASSVDPRNTGELFF.

This clone showed up just once. The genes are TRBV11-3 and TRBJ2-7, with D possibly being TRBD1 (5 bases). V lost 3 bases to trimming and J lost 0 bases, with 6 bases between them. The germline V gene encodes CDR1 SGHNT and CDR2 YENEEA. The CDR3 extends over 13 amino acids. The CDR3, as DNA: TGTGCCAGCAGCTTGGACAACTCCTACGAGCAGTACTTC. Translated: CASSLDNSYEQYF.

The chain joins TRBV7-2 to TRBJ1-4, with 10 bases that match TRBD1. The V gene end was trimmed by 2 bases and the J gene end by 6 bases; junction bases not matched to a gene: 9. Germline assignment: CDR1 SGHTA and CDR2 FQGNSA. The CDR3 has 17 amino acids. CDR3 in DNA: TGTGCCAGCAGCTTAAAAAACCGGGACAGGGGTGATGAAAAACTGTTTTTT. Translated, it gives CASSLKNRDRGDEKLFF.

The chain uses TRBV7-2 and TRBJ1-1; 9 nucleotides align to TRBD1. Germline CDR1 is SGHTA and CDR2 is FQGNSA. This CDR3 has 14 residues. The V gene end was trimmed by 0 bases and the J gene end by 11 bases; junction bases not matched to a gene: 7. CDR3 protein: CASSLAQGAGRAFF. The CDR3 bases are TGTGCCAGCAGCTTAGCACAGGGGGCTGGGAGGGCTTTCTTT. The whole variable domain, remainder taken from reference TRBV7-2 and TRBJ1-1, is GAGVSQSPSNKVTEKGKDVELRCDPISGHTALYWYRQSLGQGLEFLIYFQGNSAPDKSGLPSDRFSAERTGGSVSTLTIQRTQQEDSAVYLCASSLAQGAGRAFFGQGTRLTVV.

The chain couples TRBV19 to TRBJ2-1, with TRBD2 as a possible D gene (5 bases). Trimming removed 9 bases from V and 1 base from J, with 16 bases in between. The germline V gene encodes CDR1 LNHDA and CDR2 SQIVND (reference sequence). The CDR3 totals 15 residues. Here the CDR3 reads CASTLRGSSYNEQFF. CDR3 coding DNA: TGTGCCAGCACGCTGCGTGGGAGTTCCTACAATGAGCAGTTCTTC.

This clone appeared once. The gene calls are TRBV7-2 and TRBJ1-5; D gene ambiguous. Germline V lookup: CDR1 SGHTA, CDR2 FQGNSA. The CDR3 totals 15 residues. V was pared by 4 bases and J by 4 bases, with 14 bases between. The chain's CDR3 is CASSSDGDYNQPQHF. The DNA of the CDR3 is TGTGCCAGCAGCTCCGACGGGGATTATAATCAGCCCCAGCATTTT.

This chain links TRBV29-1 with TRBJ1-1; TRBD1 is a possible D gene (5 bases). CDR1 and CDR2 from the germline V gene are SQVTM and ANQGSEA. This CDR3 has 15 residues. The V gene lost 4 bases and the J gene lost 3 bases, with 18 bases spanning the gap. CDR3 loop: CSVAIFERGYTEAFF. CDR3 coding DNA: TGCAGCGTTGCGATCTTTGAGCGGGGGTACACTGAAGCTTTCTTT.

The V and J genes are TRBV27 and TRBJ1-4; D remains unclear. This CDR3 contains 14 residues. CDR1 MNHEY and CDR2 SMNVEV come from the germline V gene (reference sequence). The V end was cut by 7 bases, the J end by 7 bases, with 16 bases between. The CDR3, as DNA: TGTGCCAGCAAAAAGGAATTTGAGGGTGAAAAACTGTTTTTT. Its translation is CASKKEFEGEKLFF. The variable domain in full, completed from reference TRBV27 and TRBJ1-4, reads EAQVTQNPRYLITVTGKKLTVTCSQNMNHEYMSWYRQDPGLGLRQIYYSMNVEVTDKGDVPEGYKVSRKEKRNFPLILESPSPNQTSLYFCASKKEFEGEKLFFGSGTQLSVL.

The J gene is TRBJ2-1, the V gene TRBV28; the match to TRBD2 covers 10 bases. V lost 9 bases, J lost 7 bases, and 12 bases stayed unmatched. CDR3 length equals 15 residues. Germline V gene lookup returns CDR1 MDHEN and CDR2 SYDVKM. CDR3 nucleotides: TGTGCCAGTTCCCCTCCTAGCGGGAGTATGAATGAGCAGTTCTTC. This translates into CASSPPSGSMNEQFF. The variable domain in full, with the rest retrieved from reference TRBV28 and TRBJ2-1, is DVKVTQSSRYLVKRTGEKVFLECVQDMDHENMFWYRQDPGLGLRLIYFSYDVKMKEKGDIPEGYSVSREKKERFSLILESASTNQTSMYLCASSPPSGSMNEQFFGPGTRLTVL.

The V and J genes are TRBV5-6 and TRBJ1-4; TRBD1 agrees at 12 bases. Germline V gene lookup returns CDR1 SGHDT and CDR2 YYEEEE. The J segment lost 8 bases and the V segment lost 4 bases, leaving 6 bases of the junction unmatched. The CDR3 spans 15 residues. CDR3 region: CASSTGQGAWEKLFF. In DNA form, the CDR3 reads TGTGCCAGCAGCACGGGACAGGGGGCTTGGGAAAAACTGTTTTTT.